One sample yielded the 9 T cell receptor beta chains listed below, sequenced in a study of T cell repertoires in cytomegalovirus infection (dated by TCRdb to 2018 to 2020). The instrument given in TCRdb is Illumina HiSeq 1500. TCRdb itself trimmed the public reads at Q25 with fastp, ran MiXCR and retained productive beta chains. Entries that share a CDR3 protein sequence are merged under the most common genes and DNA. A total of fewer than 1,000,000 distinct CDR3 sequences appear in this sample, approximately 30% of them only once. The ten biggest clones cover roughly 13% of the sample. Their antigens are not known. The treatment or condition label corresponds to: in vitro stimulation with specific CMV peptide epitopes to enrich CMV-specific T cells. The source was cultured CD8+ T cells from PBMCs, collected from culture after CMV antigen stimulation. The receptors shown here come from a human donor in good health (CMV status not recorded). Some clones in this sample may be carry-over from other donors' samples.

This clonotype was recorded a few times. CDR3 nucleotides: TGTGCCAGCAGCTTAGGTTCGAGCGGGGGAGGCAATGAGCAGTTCTTC. Residues: CASSLGSSGGGNEQFF. The V gene is TRBV7-8, the J gene TRBJ2-1, with 8 bases matching TRBD2. V was clipped by 1 base and J by 6 bases; unmatched bases: 8. The CDR3 contains 16 residues. Germline CDR1 and CDR2: SGHVS and FQNEAQ.

This clonotype showed up just a few times. The V and J genes are TRBV6-2 or TRBV6-3 and TRBJ2-7; the D gene could be TRBD1 or TRBD2 (6 bases each). The V and J ends lost 7 bases and 5 bases respectively, with 18 bases between them. CDR1 and CDR2 from the germline V gene are MNHEY and SVGEGT. This CDR3 comprises 14 residues. The CDR3 reads CASTTAWGADEQYV. The CDR3 bases are TGTGCCAGCACCACCGCTTGGGGGGCGGACGAGCAGTACGTC.

This clonotype has a handful of counts. The V call is TRBV5-6, the J call TRBJ1-1; D remains unclear. Germline V gene sequence: CDR1 SGHDT, CDR2 YYEEEE. There are 18 residues in the CDR3. Trimming took 1 base from V and 3 from J, leaving 22 bases between them. CDR3 sequence: CASSLIDMSLSLHTEAFF. CDR3 sequence (DNA): TGTGCCAGCAGCTTGATCGACATGAGTTTAAGTCTTCACACTGAAGCTTTCTTT.

For this clonotype: A much larger clone differs by one base, so this may be a read error. The CDR3 region has the DNA TGTGCCAGCAGTGACAGGGGGCTTATGAGGGAGCTGGTTTTT. It is translated as CASSDRGLMRELVF. V usage is TRBV12-3 or TRBV12-4 and J usage is TRBJ2-2; 10 positions match TRBD1. The CDR3 contains 14 residues.

The chain uses TRBV6-6 and TRBJ2-7; TRBD2 agrees at 10 bases. CDR3 length equals 16 residues. V shed 2 bases and J 4 bases; nucleotides not matched to a gene: 8. Germline-derived CDR1 and CDR2 are MNHNY and SVGAGI (reference sequence). The DNA of the CDR3 is TGTGCCAGCAGTTACCCCCCTAGCGGGGGTTTGTACGAGCAGTACTTC. Translating gives CASSYPPSGGLYEQYF.

The V gene is TRBV6-5, the J gene TRBJ2-7; 7 nucleotides line up with TRBD1. The CDR3 runs 15 residues. Germline CDR1 is MNHEY and CDR2 is SVGAGI. Germline trimming cut 2 bases from V and 1 base from J; bases unmatched to any gene: 5. DNA for the CDR3: TGTGCCAGCAGTTACAGACAGGGAATTTCCTACGAGCAGTACTTC. Its translation is CASSYRQGISYEQYF.

This clonotype came up a few times. The V call is TRBV6-5, the J call TRBJ1-4; a possible D gene is TRBD1 (5 bases). Looked up from germline, CDR1 is MNHEY and CDR2 is SVGAGI. V dropped 6 bases and J dropped 11 bases, with 19 bases sitting between them. The CDR3 runs 14 residues. The CDR3 here is CASSPTFGGGKLFF. The CDR3 DNA is TGTGCCAGCAGCCCCACGTTCGGGGGTGGGAAACTGTTTTTT.

This clonotype was recorded a few times. The chain recombines TRBV12-3 or TRBV12-4 with TRBJ2-1, with 9 bases identical to TRBD1. This CDR3 has 15 residues. Trimming removed 7 bases from V and 3 bases from J; junction bases left unmatched: 7. For the CDR3, the DNA is TGTGCCAGCAATCAGGACAGGGGAAGCTACAATGAGCAGTTCTTC. Translating gives CASNQDRGSYNEQFF.

This clonotype was seen more than once but under ten times. J is TRBJ2-7 and V is TRBV6-5; 8 bases agree with TRBD1. With 4 bases clipped from V and 5 bases from J, the junction kept 7 bases outside the gene matches. Germline CDR1 is MNHEY and CDR2 is SVGAGI. CDR3 length: 14 amino acids. CDR3 nucleotides: TGTGCCAGCAGTTTCGGACAGGGCTTCGACGAGCAGTACGTC. This sequence encodes CASSFGQGFDEQYV.